The 27 T cell receptor beta chains below come from one sample, sequenced in a study of metastatic and nonmetastatic thyroid tumors. Nobody among the patients had been given any treatment before thyroid surgery. With MiXCR, TCRdb called clones anew from the PCR reads. The data show under 50,000 clones, more than 20% seen once. Sequencing was performed on blood. All receptors come from a male donor with papillary thyroid cancer or a benign thyroid nodule (not recorded which). Some clones in this sample may be carry-over from other donors' samples.

This clone is medium-sized within its sample. The chain recombines TRBV6-1 with TRBJ2-7, with D hard to call. The germline CDR1 and CDR2 sequences are MNHNS and SASEGT. Trimming took 4 bases from V and 0 from J, leaving 10 bases between them. The CDR3 runs 14 residues. The CDR3 loop is CASSGGGDSYEQYF. The CDR3 DNA reads TGTGCCAGCAGTGGGGGTGGGGACTCCTACGAGCAGTACTTC.

This chain uses TRBV28 with TRBJ2-1, with D possibly being TRBD1 (7 bases). This CDR3 region has 14 residues. Germline CDR1 reads MDHEN; CDR2 reads SYDVKM. V was pared by 7 bases and J by 7 bases, with 17 bases between. This CDR3 is CASKLQGGRNEQFF. CDR3 nucleotide sequence: TGTGCCAGCAAACTCCAGGGGGGTAGGAATGAGCAGTTCTTC.

This clone has a count of ten or more. The rearrangement links TRBV27 to TRBJ2-5; the D gene could be TRBD1 or TRBD2 (6 bases each). CDR3 length: 14 residues. V lost 4 bases to trimming and J lost 3 bases, with 12 bases between them. Germline V lookup: CDR1 MNHEY, CDR2 SMNVEV (reference sequence). The CDR3 DNA reads as TGTGCCAGCAGTTCAGGGGCGGGGAAAGAGACCCAGTACTTC. Protein product: CASSSGAGKETQYF.

This clone was counted ten times or more. V usage is TRBV18 and J usage is TRBJ1-2, with 9 nucleotides matching TRBD1. The CDR3 runs 16 residues. Trimming took 4 bases from V and 7 from J; bases not matched to a gene: 13. Germline V gives CDR1 KGHSH, CDR2 LQKENI. The CDR3 DNA is TGTGCCAGCTCACAGATAGAGGGGACAGGGACTATTGGCTACACCTTC. Its translation is CASSQIEGTGTIGYTF. The full variable domain, completed using reference TRBV18 and TRBJ1-2, is NAGVMQNPRHLVRRRGQEARLRCSPMKGHSHVYWYRQLPEEGLKFMVYLQKENIIDESGMPKERFSAEFPKEGPSILRIQQVVRGDSAAYFCASSQIEGTGTIGYTFGSGTRLTVV.

There are many counts of this clone. This sequence joins TRBV12-3 or TRBV12-4 and TRBJ2-7; the match to TRBD1 covers 7 bases. This CDR3 region has 13 residues. Trimming took 4 bases from V and 6 from J; bases not matched to a gene: 6. CDR3 sequence: CASSSGGVLEQYF. The CDR3 nucleotides read TGTGCCAGCAGTTCAGGGGGAGTACTCGAGCAGTACTTC.

The table lists this clone with many counts. This sequence joins TRBV19 and TRBJ2-3; D is ambiguous. In germline, CDR1 is LNHDA, CDR2 SQIVND (reference sequence). The CDR3 spans 13 residues. Trimming removed 7 bases at V and 0 bases at J, with 8 bases between. CDR3 sequence reads: CASTSPSTDTQYF. The CDR3 bases are TGTGCCAGTACTAGTCCCAGCACAGATACGCAGTATTTT. The full variable domain, in which reference TRBV19 and TRBJ2-3 provide the parts outside the CDR3, is DGGITQSPKYLFRKEGQNVTLSCEQNLNHDAMYWYRQDPGQGLRLIYYSQIVNDFQKGDIAEGYSVSREKKESFPLTVTSAQKNPTAFYLCASTSPSTDTQYFGPGTRLTVL.

This clone was observed a few times. Being one base from a much bigger clone, this may be a read error. This chain joins TRBV24-1 and TRBJ1-2; 8 nucleotides line up with TRBD1. The germline CDR1 and CDR2 sequences are KGHDR and SFDVKD. The CDR3 is 16 residues long. The CDR3 sequence is CVTSDLSAGGTYGYTF. The CDR3, as DNA: TGTGTCACCAGTGATTTATCGGCAGGGGGCACGTATGGCTACACCTTC.

This clone was counted many times. The CDR3 DNA reads as TGTGCCAGCAGGACGGGACAGACCTACGAGCAGTACTTC. It specifies CASRTGQTYEQYF. The rearrangement uses TRBV28 and TRBJ2-7; 7 bases fit TRBD1. V gave up 6 bases and J gave up 2 bases; unmatched junction bases: 4. CDR1 and CDR2 from the germline V gene are MDHEN and SYDVKM. The CDR3 length is 13 residues.

CDR3: CSAEAESSYEQYF. CDR3 sequence (DNA): TGCAGTGCTGAAGCGGAGAGCTCCTACGAGCAGTACTTC. The genes are TRBV20-1 and TRBJ2-7; D might be TRBD2 (5 bases). Germline CDR1 and CDR2: DFQATT and SNEGSKA (reference sequence). The ends were cut back, 5 bases at V and 0 bases at J, with 11 bases in the middle. The CDR3 extends over 13 amino acids.

The chain joins TRBV20-1 to TRBJ2-1; TRBD2 agrees at 11 bases. The V segment lost 0 bases and the J segment 3 bases; nucleotides outside the gene matches: 7. There are 17 residues in the CDR3. CDR1 and CDR2 (germline): DFQATT, SNEGSKA (reference sequence). CDR3: CSARDSTSGRHYNEQFF. As DNA, the CDR3 is TGCAGTGCTAGAGATTCTACTAGCGGGAGACACTACAATGAGCAGTTCTTC.

This clone was seen repeatedly, ten times or more. The V and J genes are TRBV4-1 and TRBJ1-1; D perhaps matches TRBD1 (6 bases). The CDR3 spans 17 residues. Germline V gene data show CDR1 as MGHRA and CDR2 as YSYEKL. V was cut by 0 bases and J by 1 base, with 15 bases left in between. The CDR3, as DNA: TGCGCCAGCAGCCAAGAATTCAGGACAGCACGGAACACTGAAGCTTTCTTT. Its protein is CASSQEFRTARNTEAFF.

There are many counts of this clone. This chain uses TRBV7-6 with TRBJ2-7; the D is unclear. Germline lookup yields CDR1 SGHVS and CDR2 FNYEAQ. This CDR3 comprises 13 residues. Trimming took off 1 base at V and 5 bases at J, with 9 bases between the two ends. The CDR3 region is CASSLGGSDEQYF. The CDR3 DNA is TGTGCCAGCAGCTTAGGTGGCAGCGACGAGCAGTACTTC.

This chain joins TRBV7-2 and TRBJ2-7; a weak D match, TRBD2 (6 bases). Germline assignment: CDR1 SGHTA and CDR2 FQGNSA. V lost 5 bases to trimming and J lost 0 bases, with 14 bases between them. CDR3 length: 15 amino acids. This CDR3 reads CASSPGTLSSYEQYF. CDR3 in DNA: TGTGCCAGCAGCCCCGGGACTTTGAGCTCCTACGAGCAGTACTTC.

The V call is TRBV11-3, the J call TRBJ1-6; D unclear. CDR3 length: 15 residues. With 5 bases removed from V and 0 bases from J, the gap between germline ends came to 8 bases. Germline V gene data show CDR1 as SGHNT and CDR2 as YENEEA. In DNA form, the CDR3 reads TGTGCCAGCAGCGGATACAGCTCCTATAATTCACCCCTCCACTTT. Its translation: CASSGYSSYNSPLHF.

This clone was seen ten or more times. The chain is built from TRBV9 and TRBJ2-1; no clear D. Trimming removed 3 bases at V and 1 base at J, with 17 bases between. CDR1 and CDR2 from the germline V gene are SGDLS and YYNGEE. The CDR3 is made up of 17 amino acids. The CDR3: CASSESLDRGSYNEQFF. DNA of the CDR3: TGTGCCAGCAGCGAGTCCCTAGACCGAGGTTCCTACAATGAGCAGTTCTTC.

The chain is built from TRBV5-4 and TRBJ2-1; 7 nucleotides match TRBD2. The CDR3 extends over 16 amino acids. CDR1 and CDR2 (germline): SGHNT, YYREEE (reference sequence). J gave up 13 bases and V 0 bases, and 16 bases lay outside the gene matches. CDR3 in DNA: TGTGCCAGCAGCTTGGGAGGCGGGAGAGTTGACAATTATCAGTTCTTC. This gives the protein CASSLGGGRVDNYQFF.

The genes are TRBV12-3 or TRBV12-4 and TRBJ1-2, with TRBD1 as a possible D gene (5 bases). The CDR3 is 13 residues long. Trimming pared 6 bases from V and 8 bases from J, leaving 16 bases between. For the CDR3, the DNA is TGTGCCAGCAGCCAAAGGGGAAGTAGGGGCTACACCTTC. It yields the protein CASSQRGSRGYTF.

There are many counts of this clone. A much more abundant neighbour one base away suggests this may be a read error. The chain employs TRBV2 and TRBJ2-7; 8 nucleotides align to TRBD2. The germline CDR1 and CDR2 sequences are SNHLY and FYNNEI. Losses at the gene ends were 1 base for V and 4 bases for J; bases not matched to a gene: 9. This CDR3 is built from 16 residues. CDR3 in DNA: TGTGCCAGCAGTGAAGGTCTTAGGACTAGCAGATACGAGCAGTACTTC. Encoded protein: CASSEGLRTSRYEQYF.

This clone has at least ten counts. The gene calls are TRBV7-9 and TRBJ1-1; no reliable D call. Germline V lookup: CDR1 SEHNR, CDR2 FQNEAQ (reference sequence). This CDR3 has 13 amino acids. V gave up 4 bases and J gave up 1 base, with 7 bases separating them. CDR3 nucleotides: TGTGCCAGCAGCTGGGATTCGAACACTGAAGCTTTCTTT. Protein: CASSWDSNTEAFF. The full variable domain, with the rest looked up from reference TRBV7-9 and TRBJ1-1, is DTGVSQNPRHKITKRGQNVTFRCDPISEHNRLYWYRQTLGQGPEFLTYFQNEAQLEKSRLLSDRFSAERPKGSFSTLEIQRTEQGDSAMYLCASSWDSNTEAFFGQGTRLTVV.

J is TRBJ2-5 and V is TRBV20-1, with no clear D. CDR1 and CDR2 (germline): DFQATT, SNEGSKA (reference sequence). The CDR3 spans 13 residues. V was cut by 2 bases and J by 10 bases, with 17 bases left in between. In DNA form, the CDR3 reads TGCAGTGCTAGAAGCAGTAGCCAAAGGATCCAGTACTTC. Residues: CSARSSSQRIQYF.

This clone occurred many times. The chain joins TRBV11-2 to TRBJ1-2, with 8 bases that match TRBD1. The CDR3 consists of 13 residues. The germline V gene has CDR1 SGHAT and CDR2 FQNNGV. The junction had 5 bases not matched to a gene; V was cut back by 6 bases and J by 5 bases. The CDR3 loop reads CASRSGQGYGYTF. The CDR3 DNA reads TGTGCCAGCAGGAGTGGACAGGGATATGGCTACACCTTC. Based on the CDR3 plus reference TRBV11-2 and TRBJ1-2, the full variable domain is EAGVAQSPRYKIIEKRQSVAFWCNPISGHATLYWYQQILGQGPKLLIQFQNNGVVDDSQLPKDRFSAERLKGVDSTLKIQPAKLEDSAVYLCASRSGQGYGYTFGSGTRLTVV.

This clone showed up just a few times. The genes are TRBV15 and TRBJ1-1; the D gene is possibly TRBD1 (6 bases). CDR3 length: 13 residues. Germline V gene data show CDR1 as LNHNV and CDR2 as YYDKDF (reference sequence). V lost 4 bases and J 8 bases, leaving 14 bases between the germline ends. CDR3 nucleotide sequence: TGTGCCACCAGCACACAGGGATGGACAGAAGCTTTCTTT. It specifies CATSTQGWTEAFF.

The table lists this clone with many counts. Other DNA sequences within the sample encode an identical CDR3. The rearrangement joins TRBV7-9 to TRBJ1-1; D not certain. Germline V gene data show CDR1 as SEHNR and CDR2 as FQNEAQ (reference sequence). CDR3 length: 13 amino acids. V shed 5 bases and J shed 0 bases, with 7 bases lying between them. The CDR3 spells CASSLDMNTEAFF. The CDR3 bases are TGTGCCAGCAGCCTCGACATGAACACTGAAGCTTTCTTT. The variable domain in full, with the rest retrieved from reference TRBV7-9 and TRBJ1-1, is DTGVSQNPRHKITKRGQNVTFRCDPISEHNRLYWYRQTLGQGPEFLTYFQNEAQLEKSRLLSDRFSAERPKGSFSTLEIQRTEQGDSAMYLCASSLDMNTEAFFGQGTRLTVV.

The chain is built from TRBV6-4 and TRBJ2-7, with D maybe TRBD2 (5 bases). The germline V and J ends were trimmed by 3 bases and 3 bases, with 6 bases remaining between them. In germline, CDR1 is MRHNA, CDR2 SNTAGT. This CDR3 is 12 amino acids long. The CDR3 DNA is TGTGCCAGCAGTGAAGGAGGCTACGAGCAGTACTTC. It encodes CASSEGGYEQYF.

This clone showed up many times. The J gene is TRBJ2-2, the V gene TRBV20-1; 14 nucleotides match TRBD2. Trimming at V came to 2 bases and at J to 3 bases, leaving 5 bases not matched to a gene. CDR3 length equals 17 residues. Per germline, CDR1 DFQATT and CDR2 SNEGSKA (reference sequence). The CDR3 DNA reads TGCAGTGCTAGAAGACTAGCGGGGGGGAGGTACACCGGGGAGCTGTTTTTT. Protein sequence: CSARRLAGGRYTGELFF.

The chain employs TRBV25-1 and TRBJ2-7; 11 bases fit TRBD1. The CDR3 spans 19 residues. In germline, CDR1 is MGHDK, CDR2 SYGVNS. V was clipped by 8 bases and J by 6 bases; unmatched bases: 24. DNA of the CDR3: TGTGCCAGCCGACCGAGATATATCCTGGACAGGGGGCGTACGGGCGAGCAGTACGTC. This codes for CASRPRYILDRGRTGEQYV.

There are many counts of this clone. The gene calls are TRBV20-1 and TRBJ2-7, with 9 bases aligning to TRBD2. The CDR3 spans 15 residues. Germline V gene lookup returns CDR1 DFQATT and CDR2 SNEGSKA (reference sequence). The V and J ends lost 0 bases and 4 bases, in that order; junction bases with no gene match: 7. The CDR3 nucleotides are TGCAGTGCTAGAGATCTTCTAGCGGGGCCGTACGAGCAGTACTTC. This translates into CSARDLLAGPYEQYF.